Listed here are 28 T cell receptor beta chains from one sample, sequenced in a study of beta chain features in type 1 diabetes. Whole-study findings and limits: A moderate, significant TCRB CDR3 shortening appeared in type 1 diabetes across four CD4+ subsets.

Their recognized antigens are unknown. The investigators reverse transcribed all of the isolated RNA, so they sequenced expressed TCRB transcripts. Using immunoSEQ multiplex PCR, the repertoire was profiled, and TCRdb retains in-frame clones only, with some absent. The sample records approximately 260,000 clones, over 20% being singletons. What was sequenced was naive CD4+ T cells from blood. Every receptor here comes from a woman aged 35 to 49 with type 1 diabetes.

This clone was seen only a few times. The chain has TRBV30 and TRBJ1-4, with D tentatively TRBD1 (6 bases). Trimming removed 8 bases from V and 5 bases from J, with 9 bases in between. Germline V CDR1 and CDR2: GTSNPN, SVGIG (reference sequence). The CDR3 is 11 residues long. CDR3 sequence (DNA): TGTGCCGGGCAGGGGAATGAAAAACTGTTTTTT. Protein sequence: CAGQGNEKLFF.

The gene calls are TRBV14 and TRBJ2-1; D gene ambiguous. Germline V gives CDR1 SGHDN, CDR2 FVKESK. The CDR3 has 12 residues. Trimming left V 3 bases short and J 8 bases short, with 8 bases between. CDR3 amino acids: CASSHSYHEQFF. CDR3 DNA sequence: TGTGCCAGCAGCCACAGTTACCATGAGCAGTTCTTC. Together with reference TRBV14 and TRBJ2-1, the CDR3 gives the full variable domain: EAGVTQFPSHSVIEKGQTVTLRCDPISGHDNLYWYRRVMGKEIKFLLHFVKESKQDESGMPNNRFLAERTGGTYSTLKVQPAELEDSGVYFCASSHSYHEQFFGPGTRLTVL.

The V gene is TRBV29-1, the J gene TRBJ2-7; D might be TRBD2 (5 bases). V was clipped by 4 bases and J by 2 bases, with 12 bases between them. Germline values: CDR1 SQVTM, CDR2 ANQGSEA. The CDR3 has 13 amino acids. In DNA, the CDR3 is TGCAGCGTTGGGGCGGGCTCCACCTACGAGCAGTACTTC. Protein product: CSVGAGSTYEQYF.

This clone has just a few counts. The rearrangement uses TRBV5-1 and TRBJ2-3; D not certain. V lost 0 bases and J lost 0, with 20 bases in between. The CDR3 extends over 19 amino acids. Germline CDR1 is SGHRS and CDR2 is YFSETQ. This chain's CDR3 is CASSLGVTIAAGSTDTQYF. CDR3 DNA sequence: TGCGCCAGCAGCTTGGGGGTCACTATCGCGGCCGGGAGCACAGATACGCAGTATTTT.

The gene calls are TRBV14 and TRBJ2-7; perhaps TRBD1 as D (6 bases). The V gene lost 8 bases and the J gene lost 7 bases, with 24 bases spanning the gap. The CDR3 spans 15 residues. Germline V gives CDR1 SGHDN, CDR2 FVKESK. The CDR3 DNA follows: TGTGCCAGCTTTGCCGGCAGGACAGCACAGAGGGAGCAGTACTTC. It codes for CASFAGRTAQREQYF.

The J gene is TRBJ2-1, the V gene TRBV10-3, with 8 bases aligning to TRBD1. In germline, CDR1 is ENHRY, CDR2 SYGVKD. The J segment lost 6 bases and the V segment lost 2 bases, leaving 3 bases of the junction unmatched. CDR3 length equals 14 residues. The CDR3 protein is CAISEGDRSNEQFF. The CDR3 DNA sequence: TGTGCCATCAGTGAGGGGGACAGGTCCAATGAGCAGTTCTTC.

The chain recombines TRBV9 with TRBJ2-3; 10 bases are shared with TRBD2. The CDR3 is made up of 15 amino acids. Germline loops: CDR1 SGDLS, CDR2 YYNGEE. J gave up 0 bases and V 4 bases, and 2 bases lay outside the gene matches. The CDR3 sequence is CASSSTSGSTDTQYF. CDR3 DNA: TGTGCCAGCAGCTCGACTAGCGGGAGCACAGATACGCAGTATTTT. Based on the CDR3 plus reference TRBV9 and TRBJ2-3, the full variable domain is DSGVTQTPKHLITATGQRVTLRCSPRSGDLSVYWYQQSLDQGLQFLIQYYNGEERAKGNILERFSAQQFPDLHSELNLSSLELGDSALYFCASSSTSGSTDTQYFGPGTRLTVL.

On this clone itself: At the DNA level, this CDR3 is encoded by other sequences in the same sample as well. The chain uses TRBV20-1 and TRBJ2-7, with unresolved D. V lost 3 bases to trimming and J lost 3 bases, with 6 bases between them. There are 11 residues in the CDR3. Germline values: CDR1 DFQATT, CDR2 SNEGSKA (reference sequence). The CDR3 region has the DNA TGCAGTGCTAGGGGCAGCTACGAGCAGTACTTC. Translating it yields CSARGSYEQYF.

V and J are TRBV6-1 and TRBJ2-3, with a weak D call TRBD1 (5 bases). The CDR3 runs 14 residues. V gave up 7 bases and J gave up 6 bases, with 17 bases separating them. From germline, CDR1 is MNHNS and CDR2 SASEGT. CDR3 DNA: TGTGCCAGCACCGAAGGGGCAGTCAGGGATACGCAGTATTTT. Translation gives CASTEGAVRDTQYF.

Only a few counts were recorded for this clone. The gene calls are TRBV6-6 and TRBJ1-2; D possibly corresponds to TRBD1 (6 bases). This CDR3 region has 16 residues. From germline, CDR1 is MNHNY and CDR2 SVGAGI (reference sequence). Between the trimmed V and J ends, which lost 2 bases and 0 bases, there was a span of 13 bases. The CDR3 coding sequence is TGTGCCAGCAGTTACCCAGGACAGTTTTCTAACTATGGCTACACCTTC. It encodes CASSYPGQFSNYGYTF.

The chain links TRBV9 to TRBJ1-2, with 8 bases that match TRBD1. With 4 bases clipped from V and 6 bases from J, the junction kept 8 bases outside the gene matches. Germline-derived CDR1 and CDR2 are SGDLS and YYNGEE. This CDR3 has 14 residues. The CDR3 sequence: CASSPETGAHGYTF. CDR3 nucleotides: TGTGCCAGCAGCCCTGAGACAGGGGCTCATGGCTACACCTTC.

CDR3 loop: CASSFRPGTGLSTEAFF. The CDR3 DNA follows: TGCGCCAGCAGCTTCCGTCCCGGGACAGGATTGAGCACTGAAGCTTTCTTT. The gene calls are TRBV5-1 and TRBJ1-1, with 8 positions matching TRBD1. Germline lookup yields CDR1 SGHRS and CDR2 YFSETQ. After removal of 2 bases from V and 4 bases from J, the junction contained 13 bases not matched to a gene. The CDR3 loop spans 17 amino acids.

This clone was detected only a few times. The genes are TRBV7-8 and TRBJ1-1; weak D call: TRBD1 (6 bases). CDR3 length: 16 amino acids. The germline gives CDR1 SGHVS, CDR2 FQNEAQ. V dropped 1 base and J dropped 0 bases, with 12 bases sitting between them. As DNA, the CDR3 is TGTGCCAGCAGCTTAGGGGCCGGGACACTGAACACTGAAGCTTTCTTT. It encodes CASSLGAGTLNTEAFF. Full variable domain (outside the CDR3, taken from reference TRBV7-8 and TRBJ1-1): GAGVSQSPRYKVAKRGQDVALRCDPISGHVSLFWYQQALGQGPEFLTYFQNEAQLDKSGLPSDRFFAERPEGSVSTLKIQRTQQEDSAVYLCASSLGAGTLNTEAFFGQGTRLTVV.

The chain employs TRBV29-1 and TRBJ1-2; perhaps TRBD1 as D (6 bases). V was cut by 2 bases and J by 8 bases, with 21 bases left in between. CDR3 length: 15 residues. Germline V gene sequence: CDR1 SQVTM, CDR2 ANQGSEA. For the CDR3, the DNA is TGCAGCGTTGAATTCCTCGACAGGCCCCTGGGAGGCTACACCTTC. Protein: CSVEFLDRPLGGYTF.

This chain links TRBV4-1 with TRBJ1-1, with D possibly being TRBD1 (5 bases). The CDR3 length is 14 residues. V lost 4 bases to trimming and J lost 4 bases, with 13 bases between them. Germline CDR1 reads MGHRA; CDR2 reads YSYEKL. The DNA of the CDR3 is TGCGCCAGCAGCCCCATTCAGGGCGGCACTGAAGCTTTCTTT. Translating it yields CASSPIQGGTEAFF.

This clone was observed a few times. V usage is TRBV5-4 and J usage is TRBJ1-5; no firm D call. The CDR3 consists of 13 residues. Trimming cost V 1 base and J 6 bases, with 8 bases left between them. The germline CDR1 and CDR2 sequences are SGHNT and YYREEE (reference sequence). The CDR3 sequence: CASSLQGSQPQHF. The CDR3, as DNA: TGTGCCAGCAGCTTGCAAGGGAGTCAGCCCCAGCATTTT.

The CDR3 reads CASSFRQVNTEAFF. CDR3 DNA sequence: TGTGCCAGCAGTTTCAGACAGGTGAACACTGAAGCTTTCTTT. V and J are TRBV6-5 and TRBJ1-1; a weak D match, TRBD1 (6 bases). Trimming left V 4 bases short and J 0 bases short, with 9 bases between. Looked up from germline, CDR1 is MNHEY and CDR2 is SVGAGI. The CDR3 is 14 residues long.

This chain links TRBV28 with TRBJ2-1, with a possible D match to TRBD2 (6 bases). The CDR3 covers 14 residues. Per the germline V gene, CDR1 is MDHEN and CDR2 is SYDVKM. V was shortened by 4 bases and J by 8 bases, with 15 bases between the two germline ends. This chain's CDR3 is CASSSPEGRDEQFF. The DNA of the CDR3 is TGTGCCAGCAGTTCCCCGGAGGGGCGCGATGAGCAGTTCTTC.

V and J are TRBV7-2 and TRBJ2-1; 10 bases agree with TRBD2. Germline V gene data show CDR1 as SGHTA and CDR2 as FQGNSA. The CDR3 contains 17 residues. Trimming removed 5 bases from V and 0 bases from J; junction bases left unmatched: 7. The CDR3 coding sequence is TGTGCCAGCAGCCAACCATTAGCGGGGGGCTCCTACAATGAGCAGTTCTTC. Translation: CASSQPLAGGSYNEQFF.

This clone was seen more than once but under ten times. J is TRBJ2-1 and V is TRBV7-2, with 9 bases lining up with TRBD2. The germline CDR1 and CDR2 sequences are SGHTA and FQGNSA. The CDR3 is 12 residues long. CDR3: CAGAGGDNEQFF. As DNA, the CDR3 is TGTGCTGGAGCGGGAGGTGACAATGAGCAGTTCTTC.

The rearrangement links TRBV28 to TRBJ2-3; D remains unclear. The CDR3 is 14 residues long. Trimming took 6 bases from V and 4 from J, leaving 14 bases between them. Germline V gives CDR1 MDHEN, CDR2 SYDVKM. The CDR3 DNA reads as TGTGCCAGCAGCTCAGGTTTAATGGCAGATACGCAGTATTTT. Translating it yields CASSSGLMADTQYF.

The chain joins TRBV7-9 to TRBJ2-1; 9 bases line up with TRBD2. Germline V gene sequence: CDR1 SEHNR, CDR2 FQNEAQ (reference sequence). There are 17 residues in the CDR3. As DNA, the CDR3 is TGTGCAGACCAAACCGTGCTAGCGGGGTTCGGGGACAATGAGCAGTTCTTC. Its protein product is CADQTVLAGFGDNEQFF.

This clone turned up a few times. The rearrangement links TRBV6-6 to TRBJ1-2, with D unclear. CDR1 and CDR2 (germline): MNHNY, SVGAGI (reference sequence). The CDR3 has 14 amino acids. Trimming took 8 bases from V and 2 from J, leaving 15 bases between them. The CDR3 DNA reads TGTGCCAGCTCGGCGGCGGGCCGGAACTATGGCTACACCTTC. Protein sequence: CASSAAGRNYGYTF.

This clone was seen a few times. The chain links TRBV5-1 to TRBJ2-6, with a possible D match to TRBD1 (6 bases). Trimming stripped 1 base from V and 1 base from J, with 18 bases between. Germline V gene lookup returns CDR1 SGHRS and CDR2 YFSETQ. There are 19 residues in the CDR3. CDR3 bases: TGCGCCAGCAGCTTGAGTCCGTCAGGGGAAGGTTCTGGGGCCAACGTCCTGACTTTC. It specifies CASSLSPSGEGSGANVLTF.

A few counts support this clone. The V gene is TRBV29-1, the J gene TRBJ1-1; 8 bases fit TRBD1. V shed 6 bases and J 10 bases; nucleotides not matched to a gene: 13. There are 13 residues in the CDR3. The V gene's germline CDR1 is SQVTM and CDR2 ANQGSEA. The CDR3: CSVAGQGVLGAFF. CDR3 in DNA: TGCAGCGTCGCCGGACAGGGTGTTCTGGGAGCTTTCTTT.

This clone was recorded a few times. This chain uses TRBV7-6 with TRBJ2-7; 7 bases map to TRBD1. The germline V gene encodes CDR1 SGHVS and CDR2 FNYEAQ. The V segment lost 5 bases and the J segment 2 bases; nucleotides outside the gene matches: 9. CDR3 length equals 15 residues. For the CDR3, the DNA is TGTGCCAGCAGCCGGACAGGTGACAGAACCTACGAGCAGTACTTC. Its translation is CASSRTGDRTYEQYF.

This clone turned up a few times. This sequence joins TRBV29-1 and TRBJ2-7; 11 bases fit TRBD1. The trim removed 4 bases at V and 4 bases at J, leaving 12 bases unmatched. Germline loops: CDR1 SQVTM, CDR2 ANQGSEA. The CDR3 totals 16 residues. DNA for the CDR3: TGCAGCGTTGCAAGGCGGAGGACAGGGGGCAGATACGAGCAGTACTTC. It translates to CSVARRRTGGRYEQYF.

J is TRBJ1-4 and V is TRBV14; 10 bases line up with TRBD1. The V gene end was trimmed by 0 bases and the J gene end by 8 bases; junction bases not matched to a gene: 9. Germline V gene data show CDR1 as SGHDN and CDR2 as FVKESK. This CDR3 is 17 amino acids long. CDR3 DNA: TGTGCCAGCAGCCAAGATTCGGCCGGGACAGGGGACGAAAAACTGTTTTTT. This sequence encodes CASSQDSAGTGDEKLFF. Full variable domain (outside the CDR3, taken from reference TRBV14 and TRBJ1-4): EAGVTQFPSHSVIEKGQTVTLRCDPISGHDNLYWYRRVMGKEIKFLLHFVKESKQDESGMPNNRFLAERTGGTYSTLKVQPAELEDSGVYFCASSQDSAGTGDEKLFFGSGTQLSVL.